These T cell receptor beta chains were read from a single sample in a study of immune evolution from preneoplasia to lung adenocarcinoma. Data came from immunoSEQ multiplex PCR; TCRdb stores just in-frame clones and leaves some out. The sample carries fewer than 5,500 clones, approximately 85% recorded once. Specimen: FFPE atypical adenomatous hyperplasia tissue from the lung. The receptors here all came from an older person with lung adenocarcinoma. The CDR3 runs from the conserved cysteine through the conserved F or W. Each record gives: D gene, J gene, V gene, clone size, CDR3 DNA, CDR3 protein. D genes are given only for firm matches. Some rows mark clone size as missing; the rest say once, few, many or name a class of expanded clone.

>TRBD2|TRBJ2-3|TRBV11-3|NA
TGTGCCAGCAGCCACGGACTAGACCTACCGCAGTATTTT
CASSHGLDLPQYF
>NA|TRBJ2-6|TRBV6-1|NA
TGTGCTTTAAAAACAGGTGGTGGGGCCAACGTCCTGACTTTC
CALKTGGGANVLTF
>TRBD2|TRBJ2-1|TRBV28|NA
TGTGCCAGCAACCTCTTGGGGGTAGCGGGAAAGGAACAGTTCTTC
CASNLLGVAGKEQFF
>NA|TRBJ1-4|TRBV5-1|NA
TGCGCCAGCAGCTTGGCGGCAGGGAGCAATGAAAAACTGTTTTTT
CASSLAAGSNEKLFF
>NA|TRBJ2-1|TRBV14|NA
TGTGCCAGCAGCCAAGAAAGCCGGGGCGGGCGCGACTACAATGAGCAGTTCTTC
CASSQESRGGRDYNEQFF
>NA|TRBJ1-4|TRBV9|once
TGTGCCAGCAGCGTACAGCCAACTAATGAAAAACTGTTTTTT
CASSVQPTNEKLFF
>NA|TRBJ2-6|TRBV19|once
TGTGCCAGTAGTATAGAGGCGGGCTCTGGGGCCAACGTCCTGACTTTC
CASSIEAGSGANVLTF
>NA|TRBJ2-3|TRBV28|NA
TGTGCCAGCCAATTCACCGCAGGCACAGATACGCAGTATTTT
CASQFTAGTDTQYF
>TRBD2|TRBJ2-3|TRBV6-4|NA
TGTGCCAGCAGCCTTAAAGCGGGAGGAGGCACAGATACGCAGTATTTT
CASSLKAGGGTDTQYF
>TRBD2|TRBJ2-1|TRBV4-1|NA
TGCGCCAGCAGACACGGGACTAGCGGGATTCTATCGTACAATGAGCAGTTCTTC
CASRHGTSGILSYNEQFF
>NA|TRBJ2-7|TRBV5-6|NA
TGTGCCAGCAGCTTAAGTAGTCAGCAAACAACCTCCTACGAGCAGTACTTC
CASSLSSQQTTSYEQYF
>NA|TRBJ2-3|TRBV7-2|NA
TGTGCCAGCAGCCCGGGATCAGGAGCAGATACGCAGTATTTT
CASSPGSGADTQYF
>NA|TRBJ2-1|TRBV19|NA
TGTGCCAGTAGTATAGGGTACAATGAGCAGTTCTTC
CASSIGYNEQFF
>TRBD1|TRBJ1-3|TRBV14|NA
TGTGCCAGCAGCCATCGGACAGGGGCAGGAAACACCATATATTTT
CASSHRTGAGNTIYF
>NA|TRBJ2-7|TRBV5-1|NA
TGCGCCAGCAGCTTGCAGCGGAACCAGGCTTGGGAGCAGTACTTC
CASSLQRNQAWEQYF
>TRBD2|TRBJ2-7|TRBV5-6|NA
TGTGCCAGCAGCTGGGCAGCGGGATCCTCCTACGAGCAGTACTTC
CASSWAAGSSYEQYF
>NA|TRBJ1-4|TRBV5-1|NA
TGCGCCAGCAGCTTGGCCGTTGGGGGATCAGGAGAAAAACTGTTTTTT
CASSLAVGGSGEKLFF
>TRBD2|TRBJ2-3|TRBV9|NA
TGTGCCAGCAGCCTGCGACTAGCCACTAGCACAGATACGCAGTATTTT
CASSLRLATSTDTQYF
>TRBD2|TRBJ2-5|TRBV9|NA
TGTGCCAGCAGCACCTTAGCGGGGAGCCAAGAGACCCAGTACTTC
CASSTLAGSQETQYF
>NA|TRBJ1-2|TRBV11-2|NA
TGTGCCAGCAGCTTCCCACAGAGCGCCTATGGCTACACCTTC
CASSFPQSAYGYTF
>NA|TRBJ1-1|TRBV11-2|NA
TGTGCCAGCAGCTTAGAAGGGAACACTGAAGCTTTCTTT
CASSLEGNTEAFF
>NA|TRBJ2-7|TRBV4-1|NA
TGCGCCAGCAGCCAAGCTCTGAGCGGCGAGCAGTACTTC
CASSQALSGEQYF
>NA|TRBJ2-6|TRBV25-1|NA
TGTGCCAGCAGTGATTCGGGCTCTGGGGCCAACGTCCTGACTTTC
CASSDSGSGANVLTF